A single sample gave rise to the 22 T cell receptor beta chains below, sequenced in a study of T-cell reconstitution after alpha-beta-depleted transplantation in children. TCRbeta library construction was performed incorporating unique molecular identifiers. TCRdb reprocessed the PCR reads via MiXCR and lists one record per CDR3 protein. The sample shows about 980,000 distinct CDR3 sequences, roughly 29% of them seen only once. The sequencing here drew on PBMCs, mostly from graft donor cells, taken 360 days after TCRalphabeta/CD19-depleted stem cell transplant. The receptor set was obtained from a boy under two years old who had a stem cell transplant for SCID, so the T cells may come from the graft donor.

The chain has TRBV6-2 or TRBV6-3 and TRBJ2-1, with D possibly called TRBD1 or TRBD2 (5 bases each). The CDR3 contains 15 residues. CDR1 and CDR2 from the germline V gene are MNHEY and SVGEGT. V lost 8 bases and J lost 10, with 24 bases in between. The CDR3 is CASRKDGALWGEQFF. As DNA, the CDR3 is TGTGCCAGCCGGAAAGACGGGGCTCTTTGGGGGGAGCAGTTCTTC.

The V and J genes are TRBV6-1 and TRBJ1-6; the match to TRBD1 covers 10 bases. Per the germline V gene, CDR1 is MNHNS and CDR2 is SASEGT. With 7 bases clipped from V and 7 bases from J, the junction kept 4 bases outside the gene matches. The CDR3 is 14 amino acids. CDR3 in DNA: TGTGCCAGCATGCCGGGACAGGGGAATTCACCCCTCCACTTT. Translating it yields CASMPGQGNSPLHF.

The chain uses TRBV7-9 and TRBJ1-2, with D unresolved. Trimming shortened V by 5 bases and J by 8 bases, and 24 bases separated the two germline ends. The germline CDR1 and CDR2 sequences are SEHNR and FQNEAQ (reference sequence). The CDR3 is 16 amino acids. The CDR3 coding sequence is TGTGCCAGCAGCCCCCTAAATCCCTCGTCGGCCCTAGGCTACACCTTC. Protein sequence: CASSPLNPSSALGYTF.

This clonotype turned up a few times. V gene TRBV5-1 combines with J gene TRBJ2-2, with a possible D match to TRBD2 (5 bases). The CDR3 consists of 15 residues. The germline V and J ends were trimmed by 0 bases and 4 bases, with 10 bases remaining between them. The V gene's germline CDR1 is SGHRS and CDR2 YFSETQ. This chain's CDR3 is CASSLGASITGELFF. The CDR3 nucleotides read TGCGCCAGCAGCTTGGGAGCTAGCATCACCGGGGAGCTGTTTTTT.

The V gene is TRBV7-6, the J gene TRBJ2-3, with no clear D. V lost 5 bases to trimming and J lost 4 bases, with 13 bases between them. The CDR3 runs 14 residues. From germline, CDR1 is SGHVS and CDR2 FNYEAQ. In DNA form, the CDR3 reads TGTGCCAGCAGCGGGCCCGGTCCCCCAGATACGCAGTATTTT. This sequence encodes CASSGPGPPDTQYF.

CDR3 loop: CASSHSSGGFYEQFF. In DNA, the CDR3 is TGCGCCAGCAGCCACTCATCAGGGGGCTTTTATGAGCAGTTCTTC. J is TRBJ2-1 and V is TRBV4-1; 8 bases fit TRBD1. With V trimmed by 3 bases and J by 8 bases, 9 bases remained unmatched. CDR1 is MGHRA and CDR2 is YSYEKL in the germline V gene. The CDR3 runs to 15 residues.

This clonotype was seen a few times. The CDR3: CSASPPDTVPSLEQFF. The CDR3 coding sequence is TGCAGTGCTAGCCCCCCAGATACTGTCCCATCCCTTGAGCAGTTCTTC. The rearrangement joins TRBV20-1 to TRBJ2-1; D not resolved. Looked up from germline, CDR1 is DFQATT and CDR2 is SNEGSKA (reference sequence). V lost 3 bases and J 9 bases, leaving 24 bases between the germline ends. The CDR3 sequence is 16 residues long.

The rearrangement links TRBV9 to TRBJ2-3; D might be TRBD1 (6 bases). The CDR3 length is 13 residues. Germline lookup yields CDR1 SGDLS and CDR2 YYNGEE. With 5 bases removed from V and 3 bases from J, the gap between germline ends came to 10 bases. In DNA form, the CDR3 reads TGTGCCAGCAGGGAGACAGGTACAGATACGCAGTATTTT. Residues: CASRETGTDTQYF.

In its sample, this clonotype was seen a few times. The chain recombines TRBV7-2 with TRBJ1-1; D is ambiguous. V was shortened by 5 bases and J by 4 bases, with 11 bases between the two germline ends. This CDR3 has 13 residues. Germline V gives CDR1 SGHTA, CDR2 FQGNSA. The CDR3 loop reads CASSPRGFTEAFF. Written as DNA, the CDR3 is TGTGCCAGCAGCCCGCGGGGTTTCACTGAAGCTTTCTTT.

The chain couples TRBV4-3 to TRBJ1-1; D unclear. The CDR3 has 12 residues. Germline V gives CDR1 LGHNA, CDR2 YSLEER. Trimming stripped 0 bases from V and 7 bases from J, with 6 bases between. The CDR3 reads CASSQESGEAFF. The CDR3 DNA sequence: TGCGCCAGCAGCCAAGAGTCTGGTGAAGCTTTCTTT.

This clonotype showed up just a few times. This sequence joins TRBV29-1 and TRBJ2-5; TRBD1 matches 8 bases. CDR1 is SQVTM, CDR2 ANQGSEA, per germline. The CDR3 loop spans 12 amino acids. The ends lost 2 bases at V and 4 bases at J; junction bases unmatched: 0. CDR3 in DNA: TGCAGCGTTGAACAGGGGGCAGAGACCCAGTACTTC. It translates to CSVEQGAETQYF.

There are a few counts of this clonotype. The rearrangement links TRBV5-1 to TRBJ1-1; D possibly corresponds to TRBD1 (5 bases). CDR3 size: 15 residues. CDR1 and CDR2 from the germline V gene are SGHRS and YFSETQ. The V end lost 4 bases, the J end lost 1 base, and 14 bases lay between the germline ends. The CDR3 DNA reads as TGCGCCAGCAGCCCGGGGCAGAGGGAGAACACTGAAGCTTTCTTT. It specifies CASSPGQRENTEAFF.

This clonotype occurred a few times. The V and J genes are TRBV20-1 and TRBJ2-3; D unresolved. The CDR3 runs 15 residues. The V and J ends lost 1 base and 3 bases respectively, with 14 bases between them. Germline V gives CDR1 DFQATT, CDR2 SNEGSKA (reference sequence). CDR3 sequence: CSARVGFGLTDTQYF. The CDR3 nucleotides are TGCAGTGCTAGAGTAGGTTTCGGGTTGACAGATACGCAGTATTTT.

The V gene is TRBV24-1, the J gene TRBJ2-3, with D possibly called TRBD1 or TRBD2 (5 bases each). Trimming removed 4 bases from V and 2 bases from J, with 15 bases in between. The CDR3 totals 16 residues. From germline, CDR1 is KGHDR and CDR2 SFDVKD. CDR3 residues: CATSDPLRDPTDTQYF. The CDR3 DNA reads TGTGCCACCAGTGACCCTCTCCGGGACCCCACAGATACGCAGTATTTT.

The chain combines TRBV29-1 with TRBJ1-2, with a tentative D call TRBD1 (6 bases). The CDR3 has 13 amino acids. V was shortened by 3 bases and J by 8 bases, with 16 bases between the two germline ends. CDR1 and CDR2 from the germline V gene are SQVTM and ANQGSEA. The CDR3 here is CSVDKGHKHGYTF. The CDR3 DNA follows: TGCAGCGTTGACAAGGGACATAAGCACGGCTACACCTTC.

There are a few counts of this clonotype. The chain joins TRBV4-1 to TRBJ2-2; 13 nucleotides agree with TRBD2. The germline gives CDR1 MGHRA, CDR2 YSYEKL. V dropped 0 bases and J dropped 4; count of bases not matched to a gene: 17. The CDR3 contains 22 residues. The CDR3 DNA is TGCGCCAGCAGCCAAGACCGGCTGGGTACTAGCGGGGGGGCCGGATCCACCGGGGAGCTGTTTTTT. Translated, it gives CASSQDRLGTSGGAGSTGELFF.

The V call is TRBV12-3 or TRBV12-4, the J call TRBJ2-3, with TRBD2 matching 9 bases. CDR3 length: 19 amino acids. Germline trimming cut 4 bases from V and 2 bases from J; bases unmatched to any gene: 16. CDR3 loop: CASSSPSGGPIKNTDTQYF. The CDR3 DNA follows: TGTGCCAGCAGTTCCCCCAGCGGGGGGCCGATAAAAAACACAGATACGCAGTATTTT.

This clonotype was seen a few times. This rearrangement joins TRBV4-3 to TRBJ2-2; 9 bases are a match to TRBD1. J was trimmed by 2 bases and V by 0 bases; bases with no gene match: 10. Germline V CDR1 and CDR2: LGHNA, YSLEER. The CDR3 covers 19 residues. In DNA, the CDR3 is TGCGCCAGCAGCCAAGATTTCGGAGGGACAGGGTTTAACACCGGGGAGCTGTTTTTT. Translating gives CASSQDFGGTGFNTGELFF.

This clonotype came up a few times. The chain combines TRBV7-8 with TRBJ2-7; 9 nucleotides line up with TRBD1. The CDR3 loop spans 13 amino acids. The V gene's germline CDR1 is SGHVS and CDR2 FQNEAQ. V gave up 6 bases and J gave up 11 bases; unmatched junction bases: 11. The CDR3 loop reads CASSRPGQGVKYF. The CDR3 DNA reads as TGTGCCAGCAGTCGTCCGGGACAGGGAGTCAAGTACTTC. The whole variable domain, filled in from reference TRBV7-8 and TRBJ2-7, reads GAGVSQSPRYKVAKRGQDVALRCDPISGHVSLFWYQQALGQGPEFLTYFQNEAQLDKSGLPSDRFFAERPEGSVSTLKIQRTQQEDSAVYLCASSRPGQGVKYFGPGTRLTVT.

This chain connects TRBV2 to TRBJ1-5; D unresolved. CDR1 and CDR2 (germline): SNHLY, FYNNEI. The CDR3 length is 12 residues. V was cut by 4 bases and J by 9 bases, with 10 bases left in between. CDR3 nucleotide sequence: TGTGCCAGCAGTGCCAGCCTAGGGCCCCAGCATTTT. Its translation: CASSASLGPQHF.

The rearrangement joins TRBV4-1 to TRBJ1-3, with 7 bases lining up with TRBD1. Trimming took 0 bases from V and 4 from J; bases not matched to a gene: 15. Germline CDR1 is MGHRA and CDR2 is YSYEKL. CDR3 length equals 19 residues. CDR3 sequence reads: CASSQDSPGPRGSGNTIYF. CDR3 coding DNA: TGCGCCAGCAGCCAAGATTCCCCCGGACCCAGGGGGTCAGGAAACACCATATATTTT.

This clonotype has a handful of counts. The chain combines TRBV12-3 or TRBV12-4 with TRBJ1-5, with a weak D call TRBD1 (5 bases). The ends were cut back, 2 bases at V and 5 bases at J, with 13 bases in the middle. The CDR3 runs to 15 residues. The CDR3 DNA reads as TGTGCCAGCAGTTTAAACCCGGGGGGTTATCAGCCCCAGCATTTT. This gives the protein CASSLNPGGYQPQHF.